This TCR beta chain comes out of a study of T cell repertoires in cytomegalovirus infection. The wider study: HLA-B-restricted CMV epitopes that are well studied, plus recently identified HLA-C-restricted ones, were used by the study.

Germline V gene data show CDR1 as SGHTA and CDR2 as FQGTGA. The CDR3 sequence is 15 residues long. V shed 2 bases and J shed 0 bases, with 8 bases lying between them. TCRdb ran MiXCR on the reads and lists one entry per CDR3 protein. The table lists roughly 800,000 distinct CDR3 sequences, almost 30% of them singletons. Broader study findings: HLA-C-restricted CMV clonotypes gave the most frequent clonotype in two of eight donors.

This clonotype was detected many times. Its antigen is still unknown. The specimen was cultured CD8+ T cells from PBMCs, collected from culture after CMV antigen stimulation. This chain links TRBV7-3 with TRBJ2-1; D remains ambiguous. The receptor was isolated from a human donor in good health (CMV status not recorded). Some clones in this sample may be carry-over from other donors' samples. The CDR3 spells CASSLAVSSYNEQFF. The CDR3 DNA is TGTGCCAGCAGCTTAGCGGTGAGCTCCTACAATGAGCAGTTCTTC.